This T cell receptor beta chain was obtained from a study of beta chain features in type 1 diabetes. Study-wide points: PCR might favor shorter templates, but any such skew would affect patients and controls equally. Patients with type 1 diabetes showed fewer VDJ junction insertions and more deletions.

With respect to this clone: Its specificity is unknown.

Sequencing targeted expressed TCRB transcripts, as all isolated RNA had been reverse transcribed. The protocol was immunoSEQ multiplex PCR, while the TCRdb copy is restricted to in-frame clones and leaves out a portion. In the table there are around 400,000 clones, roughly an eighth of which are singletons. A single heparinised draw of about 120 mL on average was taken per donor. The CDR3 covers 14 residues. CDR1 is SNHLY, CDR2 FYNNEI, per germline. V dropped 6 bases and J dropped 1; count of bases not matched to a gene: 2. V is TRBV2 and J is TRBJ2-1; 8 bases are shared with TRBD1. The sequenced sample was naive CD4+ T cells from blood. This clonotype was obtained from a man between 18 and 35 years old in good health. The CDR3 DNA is TGTGCCAGCAGCGGACAGGGATCCTACAATGAGCAGTTCTTC. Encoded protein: CASSGQGSYNEQFF.